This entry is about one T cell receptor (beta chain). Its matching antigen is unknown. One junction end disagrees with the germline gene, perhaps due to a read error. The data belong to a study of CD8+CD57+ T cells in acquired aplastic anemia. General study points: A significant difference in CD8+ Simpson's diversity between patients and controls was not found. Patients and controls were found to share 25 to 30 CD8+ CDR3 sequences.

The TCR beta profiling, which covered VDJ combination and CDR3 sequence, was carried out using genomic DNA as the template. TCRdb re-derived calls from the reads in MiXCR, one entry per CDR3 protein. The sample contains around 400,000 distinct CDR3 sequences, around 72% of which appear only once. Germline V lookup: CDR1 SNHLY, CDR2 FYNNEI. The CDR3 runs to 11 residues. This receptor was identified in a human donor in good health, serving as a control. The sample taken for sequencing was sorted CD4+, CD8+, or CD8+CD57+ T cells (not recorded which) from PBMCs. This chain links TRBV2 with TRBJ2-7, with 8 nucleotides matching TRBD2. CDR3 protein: CASSEAGDQYF. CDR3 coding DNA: TGTGCCAGCAGCGAAGCGGGAGATCAGTACTTC.